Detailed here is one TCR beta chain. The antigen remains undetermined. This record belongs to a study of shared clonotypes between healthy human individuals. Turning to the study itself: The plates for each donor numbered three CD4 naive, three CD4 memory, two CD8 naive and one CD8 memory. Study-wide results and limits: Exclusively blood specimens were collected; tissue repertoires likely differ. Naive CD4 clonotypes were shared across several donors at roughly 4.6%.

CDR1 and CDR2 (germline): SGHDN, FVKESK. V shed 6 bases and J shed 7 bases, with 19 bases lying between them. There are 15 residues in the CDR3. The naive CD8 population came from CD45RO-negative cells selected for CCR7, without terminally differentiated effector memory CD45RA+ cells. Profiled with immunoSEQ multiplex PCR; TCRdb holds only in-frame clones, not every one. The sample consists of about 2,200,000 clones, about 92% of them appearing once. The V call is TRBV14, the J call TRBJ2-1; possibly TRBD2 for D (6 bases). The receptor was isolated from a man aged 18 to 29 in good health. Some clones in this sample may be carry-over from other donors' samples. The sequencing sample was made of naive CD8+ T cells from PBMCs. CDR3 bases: TGTGCCAGCAGAAAAGGAGGGGAGAAGGTAAATGAGCAGTTCTTC. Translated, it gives CASRKGGEKVNEQFF.